The 14 T cell receptor beta chains below all came from one sample that was sequenced in a study of tumor-infiltrating lymphocytes in primary liver carcinoma. Researchers generated TCR beta cDNA from roughly 500 ng of total RNA, relying on a constant-region primer. Modified slightly, ARM-PCR produced TCR beta libraries over three nested multiplex PCR rounds. The study ran its first two PCR rounds for around 10 cycles each, using TRBV1-TRBV30 forward primers and a C-beta reverse primer. TCRdb used MiXCR to reprocess the multiplex PCR reads, holding one entry per CDR3 protein. This sample has approximately 330,000 distinct CDR3 sequences, with less than 65% found just once. It was unsorted whole blood that yielded blood RNA, and germline DNA was also extracted. The material sequenced was peripheral blood. The receptors originated from a man in his forties with primary liver carcinoma and hepatitis B virus infection.

As for this clonotype: One junction end does not reproduce the germline sequence, and a read error may be involved. V and J are TRBV4-3 and TRBJ2-3; TRBD2 agrees at 7 bases. CDR3 length: 15 amino acids. Per germline, CDR1 LGHNA and CDR2 YSLEER. Written as DNA, the CDR3 is TGCGCCAGCAGCCAAGCTGGCGGGAGTGCAGATACGCACTATTTT. It yields the protein CASSQAGGSADTHYF.

Many counts were recorded for this clonotype. This sequence joins TRBV6-2 or TRBV6-3 and TRBJ2-2; 7 bases agree with TRBD2. The CDR3 runs to 14 residues. CDR1 and CDR2 (germline): MNHEY, SVGEGT. The V gene end was trimmed by 6 bases and the J gene end by 7 bases; junction bases not matched to a gene: 8. This chain's CDR3 is CASRPTSVHGELFF. The CDR3 DNA sequence: TGTGCCAGCAGGCCCACTAGCGTACACGGGGAGCTGTTTTTT.

Turning to this clonotype: Possible read error: a much larger clone is one base away. The chain joins TRBV6-2 or TRBV6-3 to TRBJ2-1; 8 nucleotides agree with TRBD2. The CDR3 consists of 12 residues. Germline V gene sequence: CDR1 MNHEY, CDR2 SVGEGT. The trim removed 8 bases at V and 9 bases at J, leaving 6 bases unmatched. The CDR3 DNA reads as TGTGCCAGCGCCGGGCGGGAGGCTGAGCAGTTCTTC. Translated: CASAGREAEQFF.

In its sample, this clonotype is medium-sized. The chain recombines TRBV11-2 with TRBJ2-7; possible D gene TRBD1, 6 bases. The CDR3 is 15 residues long. Trimming removed 5 bases from V and 7 bases from J, with 21 bases in between. Germline loops: CDR1 SGHAT, CDR2 FQNNGV. CDR3 DNA: TGTGCCAGCAGCCGACCTAATGCACAGGGCGGTGAGCAGTACTTC. This translates into CASSRPNAQGGEQYF.

This clonotype was found many times. This rearrangement joins TRBV5-6 to TRBJ2-5; TRBD1 matches at 7 bases. The germline gives CDR1 SGHDT, CDR2 YYEEEE. The junction had 12 bases not matched to a gene; V was cut back by 4 bases and J by 0 bases. The CDR3 totals 17 residues. The DNA for the CDR3 is TGTGCCAGCAGCGGCCCGACCGGGACAGTGAACCAAGAGACCCAGTACTTC. As protein: CASSGPTGTVNQETQYF.

The chain carries TRBV6-6 and TRBJ1-2; 9 nucleotides agree with TRBD1. Per germline, CDR1 MNHNY and CDR2 SVGAGI (reference sequence). The CDR3 length is 14 residues. J lost 4 bases, V lost 5 bases, and 5 bases had no gene match. Here the CDR3 reads CASSPSTGGYGYTF. Written as DNA, the CDR3 is TGTGCCAGCAGTCCCTCGACAGGGGGCTATGGCTACACCTTC.

This clonotype came up once. The junction departs from the called germline gene at one end, perhaps through a read error. V is TRBV20-1 and J is TRBJ2-7; TRBD1 aligns across 9 bases. CDR3 size: 12 residues. CDR1 DFQATT and CDR2 SNEGSKA come from the germline V gene (reference sequence). CDR3 DNA: TGCAGTCCAGGACAGGGGACCTACAAGCAGTACTTC. Its translation is CSPGQGTYKQYF.

This clonotype was counted between two and nine times. The genes are TRBV7-8 and TRBJ2-2, with 9 bases fitting TRBD2. This CDR3 contains 17 residues. Germline CDR1 is SGHVS and CDR2 is FQNEAQ. The V segment lost 1 base and the J segment 2 bases; nucleotides outside the gene matches: 5. CDR3 nucleotide sequence: TGTGCCAGCAGCTTAGTTAGCGGGAGAGTTAACACCGGGGAGCTGTTTTTT. Its protein product is CASSLVSGRVNTGELFF.

In its sample, this clonotype was seen once. The junction shows a germline mismatch at one end, possibly a read error. This chain links TRBV11-2 with TRBJ2-7; no clear D. This CDR3 comprises 14 residues. Germline V lookup: CDR1 SGHAT, CDR2 FQNNGV. CDR3 residues: CGSSLNLGGWGQYF. CDR3 nucleotides: TGTGGCAGCAGCTTAAATCTTGGTGGATGGGGGCAGTACTTC.

This clonotype has a count of ten or more. This chain joins TRBV12-3 or TRBV12-4 and TRBJ1-1; 7 bases map to TRBD1. With 1 base clipped from V and 4 bases from J, the junction kept 3 bases outside the gene matches. The CDR3 is 14 residues long. CDR3 loop: CASSLVPGGTEAFF. DNA of the CDR3: TGTGCCAGCAGTTTAGTCCCAGGGGGCACTGAAGCTTTCTTT.

The chain employs TRBV12-3 or TRBV12-4 and TRBJ2-1; D gene ambiguous. The V end lost 6 bases, the J end lost 13 bases, and 19 bases lay between the germline ends. The CDR3 is 13 amino acids. CDR3 DNA: TGTGCCAGCAGCATACAGAAGGACCAATTCCAGTTCTTC. Translation gives CASSIQKDQFQFF.

On this clonotype itself: As the CDR3 is not closed by the conserved phenylalanine or tryptophan, this likely results from a read error. This chain connects TRBV18 to TRBJ1-5; D gene ambiguous. The V end lost 3 bases, the J end lost 7 bases, and 7 bases lay between the germline ends. Germline V gene data show CDR1 as KGHSH and CDR2 as LQKENI. The CDR3 is made up of 12 amino acids. The CDR3 region is CASSPGVQPQHS. Here the CDR3 DNA reads TGTGCCAGCTCACCCGGCGTCCAGCCCCAGCATTCT.

About this clonotype: The missing conserved phenylalanine or tryptophan at the end of this CDR3 makes a read error likely. The DNA is left out, because the CDR3 cannot be placed on it with certainty; the CDR3 is given as TCRdb lists it. This chain joins TRBV5-4 and TRBJ2-7. The germline V gene has CDR1 SGHNT and CDR2 YYREEE (reference sequence). The length of the CDR3 is 8 amino acids, counting both ends. CDR3: CASSLAAA.

This clonotype has a count of ten or more. The chain combines TRBV11-2 with TRBJ1-1; no clear D. The CDR3 extends over 14 amino acids. Trimming took off 5 bases at V and 0 bases at J, with 10 bases between the two ends. Germline CDR1 and CDR2: SGHAT and FQNNGV. The CDR3 nucleotides are TGTGCCAGCAGCGCCTCGGTTGTGAACACTGAAGCTTTCTTT. The encoded protein is CASSASVVNTEAFF.